This T cell receptor beta chain is from a study of CD8+ T cells in alopecia areata. Study-wide context: At a dose of 5 to 10 mg twice daily, oral tofacitinib was given to treated patients. Study-wide results and caveats: Sequencing of scalp samples also includes resident alphabeta T cells from normal skin. Scalp lesions, especially in alopecia totalis/universalis, had higher clonality than normal scalp.

This clone was detected only a few times. Its target is unknown. This CDR3 region has 13 residues. V lost 1 base and J lost 4, with 10 bases in between. Germline V lookup: CDR1 SQVTM, CDR2 ANQGSEA. Sequencing templates came from extracted RNA that was reverse transcribed into cDNA. Sequenced by immunoSEQ multiplex PCR; TCRdb stores in-frame clones only, minus some. The top ten hold about 1.3% of the sample, which has more than 200,000 clones, roughly two thirds seen once. Sorted out of PBMCs were CD4+ T cells and CD8+ T cells. The sample in question was CD4+ T cells sorted from blood, obtained at week 0. V and J are TRBV29-1 and TRBJ2-5; D is undetermined. The receptor's source is a human donor with alopecia areata. The CDR3 DNA is TGCAGCGTTGAAGGCGCCAGCTTAGAGACCCAGTACTTC. Translating gives CSVEGASLETQYF.